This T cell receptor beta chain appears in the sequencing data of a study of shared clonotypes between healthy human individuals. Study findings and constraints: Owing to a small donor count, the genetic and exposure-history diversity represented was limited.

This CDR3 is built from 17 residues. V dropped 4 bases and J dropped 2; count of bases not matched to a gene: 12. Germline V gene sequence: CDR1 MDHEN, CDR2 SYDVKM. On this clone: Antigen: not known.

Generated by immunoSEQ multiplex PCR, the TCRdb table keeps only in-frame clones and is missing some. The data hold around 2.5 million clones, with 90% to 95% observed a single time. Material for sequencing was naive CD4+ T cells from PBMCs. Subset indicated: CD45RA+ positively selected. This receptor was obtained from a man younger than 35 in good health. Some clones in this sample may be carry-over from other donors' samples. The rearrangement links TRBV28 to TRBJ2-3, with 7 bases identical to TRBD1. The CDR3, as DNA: TGTGCCAGCAGTTCACTCCGGGACAGACCAAACACAGATACGCAGTATTTT. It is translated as CASSSLRDRPNTDTQYF.